This T cell receptor beta chain was profiled in a study of siplizumab effects on memory and regulatory T cells. Trimming pared 2 bases from V and 4 bases from J, leaving 13 bases between. Germline V gives CDR1 SGHDT, CDR2 YYEEEE. This CDR3 has 15 residues. With regard to this clone: Its target is unknown.

Overall study findings and caveats: On average, approximately 70% of mappable alloreactive CD4+ clones were Treg-derived under siplizumab, against about 30% in controls. There appeared to be greater diversity in naive T cells than in memory cells, and naive T cells seemed major contributors to the alloresponse.

The method was immunoSEQ multiplex PCR; TCRdb's version includes in-frame clones alone and lacks a portion of them. This sample has about 120,000 clones, with around 94% found just once. The clonotype comes from a human donor in good health. This chain joins TRBV5-6 and TRBJ1-5; D gene uncertain. Sequenced sample: non-Treg CD4+ T cells sorted from blood. This CDR3 reads CASSFGSVENQPQHF. CDR3 DNA: TGTGCCAGCAGCTTTGGTTCTGTAGAGAATCAGCCCCAGCATTTT.